This T cell receptor (beta chain) was identified in a study of regulatory T cells in long-lasting Graves disease. Library construction for TCR beta used iRepertoire HTBI primers and Arm-PCR of CDR3 regions. Using its own MiXCR run on the multiplex PCR reads, TCRdb lists one record per CDR3 protein. The data show 350,000 to 450,000 distinct CDR3 sequences, 16% seen once. Regarding the study as a whole: TRBV28, TRBJ1-2 and TRBJ2-5 were favored in persistent disease.

This clonotype was observed at least ten times. No antigen is known for it. Germline lookup yields CDR1 MNHEY and CDR2 SMNVEV (reference sequence). The CDR3 extends over 16 amino acids. Trimming at V came to 4 bases and at J to 5 bases, leaving 9 bases not matched to a gene. Time point reported: newly diagnosed GD, antithyroid drugs for less than 3 months. With RNA extracted from PBMCs as input, the TCR library was made. The collection involved drawing roughly 9.1 milliliters of peripheral blood into EDTA tubes. Separately, the same data were catalogued under a study of T cells in Graves' hyperthyroidism and ophthalmopathy. That study reports: For Graves' hyperthyroidism to be stable, ophthalmopathy could not progress within 18 months. The study used the HTBI primer set for a first-round RT-PCR of the TCR CDR3.

This specimen consisted of peripheral blood mononuclear cells (PBMCs), obtained at new diagnosis, from a patient treated with antithyroid drugs. The chain has TRBV27 and TRBJ1-5; TRBD1 matches at 9 bases. The receptor was derived from a man aged 35-49 years with Graves disease. Written as DNA, the CDR3 is TGTGCCAGCAGTTCCGCCGGGACAGGGTTCCATCAGCCCCAGCATTTT. It specifies CASSSAGTGFHQPQHF.